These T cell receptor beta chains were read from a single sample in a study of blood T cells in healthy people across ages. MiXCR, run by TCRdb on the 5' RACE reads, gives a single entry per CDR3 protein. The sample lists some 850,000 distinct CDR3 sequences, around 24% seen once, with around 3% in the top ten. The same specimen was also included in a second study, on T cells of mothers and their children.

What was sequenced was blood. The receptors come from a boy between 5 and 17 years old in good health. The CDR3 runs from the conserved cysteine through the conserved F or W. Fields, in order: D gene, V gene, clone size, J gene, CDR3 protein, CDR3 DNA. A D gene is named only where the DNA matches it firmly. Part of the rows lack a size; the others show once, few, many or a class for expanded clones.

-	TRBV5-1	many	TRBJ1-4	CASSLGQINEKLFF	TGCGCCAGCAGCTTGGGCCAGATAAATGAAAAACTGTTTTTT
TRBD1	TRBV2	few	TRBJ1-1	CASRPPGQLNTEAFF	TGTGCCAGCAGACCACCGGGACAGCTGAACACTGAAGCTTTCTTT
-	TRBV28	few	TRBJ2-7	CASRSGTHYYEQYF	TGTGCCAGCAGATCCGGGACCCACTACTACGAGCAGTACTTC
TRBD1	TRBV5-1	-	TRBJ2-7	CASSPDGTGDYEQYF	TGCGCCAGCAGCCCCGACGGGACAGGGGACTACGAGCAGTACTTC
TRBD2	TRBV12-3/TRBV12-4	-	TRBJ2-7	CASSDTGTTYEQYF	TGTGCCAGCAGTGATACCGGGACTACCTACGAGCAGTACTTC
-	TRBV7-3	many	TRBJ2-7	CASSLSTGYEQYF	TGTGCCAGCAGCTTAAGTACAGGCTACGAGCAGTACTTC
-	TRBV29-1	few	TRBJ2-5	CSVRTRQSGTQYF	TGCAGCGTTCGGACCCGCCAGAGTGGGACCCAGTACTTC
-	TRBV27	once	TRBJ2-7	CASSYRVGGNYEQYF	TGTGCCAGCAGTTACAGGGTCGGGGGGAACTACGAGCAGTACTTC
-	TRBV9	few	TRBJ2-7	CASSARGSEGEQYF	TGTGCCAGCAGCGCTCGGGGATCAGAGGGCGAGCAGTACTTC
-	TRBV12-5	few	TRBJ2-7	CASGLEGFPYEQYF	TGTGCTAGTGGTTTGGAGGGATTCCCCTACGAGCAGTACTTC
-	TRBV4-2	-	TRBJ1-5	CASSQEIGGSQPQHF	TGTGCCAGCAGCCAAGAAATTGGAGGGTCACAGCCCCAGCATTTT
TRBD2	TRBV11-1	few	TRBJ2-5	CAYYRTSGKETQYF	TGTGCCTACTACAGGACTAGCGGGAAAGAGACCCAGTACTTC
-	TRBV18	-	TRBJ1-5	CASSPPEGSGQPQHF	TGTGCCAGCTCACCACCGGAGGGTTCGGGTCAGCCCCAGCATTTT